This TCR beta chain was obtained from a study of CD8 T cells in ankylosing spondylitis. This clonotype appeared many times. MiXCR, run by TCRdb on the 5' RACE reads, gives a single entry per CDR3 protein. The table has 150,000 to 200,000 distinct CDR3 sequences, roughly 18% seen once. V was cut by 5 bases and J by 8 bases, with 10 bases left in between. Germline V lookup: CDR1 DFQATT, CDR2 SNEGSKA (reference sequence). The CDR3 spans 11 residues. This TCR derives from a male donor between 5 and 29 years old with ankylosing spondylitis or in good health (not recorded which). The chain recombines TRBV20-1 with TRBJ2-1; D call uncertain. Sequencing was performed on blood, either unsorted or a sorted T cell fraction (not recorded which). CDR3 sequence: CSAPVVDEQFF. CDR3 nucleotide sequence: TGCAGTGCTCCGGTGGTGGATGAGCAGTTCTTC.